What follows describes a single T cell receptor beta chain. What it recognizes is unknown. It was into CD45RA+ naive and CD45RA-negative memory subsets that the CD4+ cells were split. This sample is drawn from a study of shared clonotypes between healthy human individuals. Study-level points and caveats: Clonotypes that were shared across a handful of donors made up around 4.6% of naive CD4 clonotypes. Depth was large, yet rarefaction showed that sorted-subset sequencing was incomplete. Blood alone was sampled, and tissue repertoires likely differ.

Germline V CDR1 and CDR2: SGHRS, YFSETQ. V lost 4 bases to trimming and J lost 0 bases; unmatched junction nucleotides: 4. This CDR3 spans 14 amino acids. Clones were read by immunoSEQ multiplex PCR, and TCRdb kept only the in-frame ones, dropping some. The sample yields some 1,400,000 clones, 95% to 97% seen once. This rearrangement joins TRBV5-1 to TRBJ2-7; 7 bases agree with TRBD1. The clonotype originates from a man aged 30 to 45 in good health. The specimen was naive CD4+ T cells sorted from blood. Subset in this sample: CD45RA+ positively selected. The CDR3 sequence: CASSTTGSSYEQYF. The CDR3 coding sequence is TGCGCCAGCAGCACGACAGGGAGCTCCTACGAGCAGTACTTC.